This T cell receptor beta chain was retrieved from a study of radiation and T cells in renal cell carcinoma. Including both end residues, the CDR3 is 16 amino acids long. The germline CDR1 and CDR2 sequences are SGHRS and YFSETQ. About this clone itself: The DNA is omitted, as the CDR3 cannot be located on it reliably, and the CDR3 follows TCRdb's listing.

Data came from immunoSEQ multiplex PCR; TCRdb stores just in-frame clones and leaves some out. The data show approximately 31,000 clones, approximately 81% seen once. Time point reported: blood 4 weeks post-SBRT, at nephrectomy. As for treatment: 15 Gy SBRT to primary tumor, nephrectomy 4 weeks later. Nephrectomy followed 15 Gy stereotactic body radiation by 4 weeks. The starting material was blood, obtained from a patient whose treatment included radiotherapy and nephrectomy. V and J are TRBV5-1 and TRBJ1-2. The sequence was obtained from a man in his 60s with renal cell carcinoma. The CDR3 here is CASSFGNGDGYYGYTF.